This TCR beta chain was captured by sequencing in a study of blood T cell repertoires in COVID-19. The protocol was immunoSEQ multiplex PCR, while the TCRdb copy is restricted to in-frame clones and leaves out a portion. The sample lists approximately 300,000 clones, around 84% seen once, with roughly 4.5% in the top ten. Donors were grouped by their self-reported clinical history. The receptor was isolated from a young man who had recovered from COVID-19. Sequences were obtained from PBMCs or T cells enriched from blood (not recorded which).

The CDR3 coding sequence is TGTGCCAGCAGCAAACCGGGGAACTATGGCTACACCTTC. Encoded protein: CASSKPGNYGYTF. The chain joins TRBV21-1 to TRBJ1-2. TRBV21-1 is described as a pseudogene. The length of the CDR3 is 13 residues.